This T cell receptor (beta chain) was observed in a study of blood T cell repertoires in COVID-19. On the study more broadly: The United States, Italy and Spain were the sources of the acute and convalescent COVID-19 samples. In each case, the material was cDNA or gDNA derived from T cells, B-cell-depleted T cells, or PBMCs.

Assay: immunoSEQ multiplex PCR; the TCRdb copy retains only in-frame clones and omits some. Of approximately 130,000 clones detected, around 85% appear once; the ten largest clones hold around 4.2%. The germline CDR1 and CDR2 sequences are GTSNPN and SVGIG (reference sequence). J gave up 6 bases and V 0 bases, and 3 bases lay outside the gene matches. CDR3 length: 14 amino acids. This TCR derives from a man aged 60-69 years with acute or convalescent COVID-19. The chain is built from TRBV30 and TRBJ2-2; 8 nucleotides line up with TRBD1. The sequenced sample consisted of peripheral blood. DNA for the CDR3: TGTGCCTGGAGTGTAACAGGGGGGTCCGGGGAGCTGTTTTTT. Translation gives CAWSVTGGSGELFF.